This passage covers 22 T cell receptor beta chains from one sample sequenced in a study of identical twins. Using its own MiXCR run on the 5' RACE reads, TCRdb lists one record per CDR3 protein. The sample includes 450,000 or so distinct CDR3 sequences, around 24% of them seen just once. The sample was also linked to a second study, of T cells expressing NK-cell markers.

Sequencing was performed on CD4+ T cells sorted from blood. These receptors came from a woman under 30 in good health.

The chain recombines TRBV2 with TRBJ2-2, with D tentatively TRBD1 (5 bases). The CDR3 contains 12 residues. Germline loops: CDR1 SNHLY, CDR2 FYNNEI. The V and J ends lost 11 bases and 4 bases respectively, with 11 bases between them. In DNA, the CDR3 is TGTGCCCGCGGAAGGGGCACCGGGGAGCTGTTTTTT. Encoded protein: CARGRGTGELFF.

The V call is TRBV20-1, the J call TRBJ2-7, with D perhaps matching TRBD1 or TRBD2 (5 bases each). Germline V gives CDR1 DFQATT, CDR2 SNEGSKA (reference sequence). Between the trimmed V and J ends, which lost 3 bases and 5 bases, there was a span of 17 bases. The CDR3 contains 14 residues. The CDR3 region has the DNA TGCAGTGCTAGTCCGCTCGGACCGGGACACGAGCAGTACTTC. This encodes CSASPLGPGHEQYF.

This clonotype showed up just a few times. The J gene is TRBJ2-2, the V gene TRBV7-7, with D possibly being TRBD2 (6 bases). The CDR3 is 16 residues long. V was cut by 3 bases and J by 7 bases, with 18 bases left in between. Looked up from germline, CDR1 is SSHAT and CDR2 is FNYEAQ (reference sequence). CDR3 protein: CASSFAGTRGVGELFF. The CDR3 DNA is TGTGCCAGCAGCTTCGCCGGGACTCGGGGCGTCGGGGAGCTGTTTTTT.

In nucleotides, the CDR3 is TGTGCCACCTACAAGTCGTCTGGAAACACCATATATTTT. Amino acids: CATYKSSGNTIYF. This chain joins TRBV10-3 and TRBJ1-3; D is ambiguous. Germline V CDR1 and CDR2: ENHRY, SYGVKD. The length of the CDR3 is 13 residues. V shed 10 bases and J shed 1 base, with 11 bases lying between them.

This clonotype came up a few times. For the CDR3, the DNA is TGTGCCAGCAGCTTACAACAGGGCATGAACACTGAAGCTTTCTTT. Amino acids: CASSLQQGMNTEAFF. The V and J genes are TRBV7-2 and TRBJ1-1, with D perhaps TRBD1 (6 bases). Germline CDR1 is SGHTA and CDR2 is FQGNSA. This CDR3 has 15 residues. Between the trimmed V and J ends, which lost 2 bases and 0 bases, there was a span of 10 bases.

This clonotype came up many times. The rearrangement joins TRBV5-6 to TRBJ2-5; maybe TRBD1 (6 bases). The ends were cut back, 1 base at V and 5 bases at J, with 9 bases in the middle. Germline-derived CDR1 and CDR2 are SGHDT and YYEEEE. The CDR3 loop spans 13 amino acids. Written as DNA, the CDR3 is TGTGCCAGCAGCTTGCAGGGGCAGGAGACCCAGTACTTC. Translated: CASSLQGQETQYF.

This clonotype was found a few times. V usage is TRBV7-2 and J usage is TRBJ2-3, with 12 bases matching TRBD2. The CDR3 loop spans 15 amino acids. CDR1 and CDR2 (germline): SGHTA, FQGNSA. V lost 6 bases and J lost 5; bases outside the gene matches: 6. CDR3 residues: CASSLAGGARDTQYF. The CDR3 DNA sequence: TGTGCCAGCAGTCTAGCGGGAGGGGCTCGAGATACGCAGTATTTT. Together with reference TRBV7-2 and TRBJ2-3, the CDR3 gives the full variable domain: GAGVSQSPSNKVTEKGKDVELRCDPISGHTALYWYRQSLGQGLEFLIYFQGNSAPDKSGLPSDRFSAERTGGSVSTLTIQRTQQEDSAVYLCASSLAGGARDTQYFGPGTRLTVL.

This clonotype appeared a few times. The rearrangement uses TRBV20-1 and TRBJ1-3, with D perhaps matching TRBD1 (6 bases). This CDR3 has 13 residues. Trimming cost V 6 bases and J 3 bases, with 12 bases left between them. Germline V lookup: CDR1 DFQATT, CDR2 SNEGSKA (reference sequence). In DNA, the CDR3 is TGCAGTGCAACCGGACAGAATGGAAACACCATATATTTT. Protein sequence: CSATGQNGNTIYF.

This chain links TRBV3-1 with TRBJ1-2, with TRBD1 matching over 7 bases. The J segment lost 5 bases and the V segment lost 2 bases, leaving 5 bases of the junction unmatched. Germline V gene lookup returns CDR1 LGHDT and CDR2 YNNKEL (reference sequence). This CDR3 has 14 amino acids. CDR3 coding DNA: TGTGCCAGCAGCCAACTAGACAGGGCGTATGGCTACACCTTC. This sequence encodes CASSQLDRAYGYTF.

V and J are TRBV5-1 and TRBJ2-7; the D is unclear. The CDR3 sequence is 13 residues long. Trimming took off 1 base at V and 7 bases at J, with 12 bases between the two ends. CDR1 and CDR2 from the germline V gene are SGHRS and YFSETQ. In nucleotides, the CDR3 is TGCGCCAGCAGCTTGAACGGCCTCGGGGAGCAGTACTTC. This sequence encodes CASSLNGLGEQYF.

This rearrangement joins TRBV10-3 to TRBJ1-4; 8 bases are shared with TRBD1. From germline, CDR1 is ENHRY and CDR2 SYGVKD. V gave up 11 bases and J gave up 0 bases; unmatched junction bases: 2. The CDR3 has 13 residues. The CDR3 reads CAATGATNEKLFF. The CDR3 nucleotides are TGTGCCGCGACAGGGGCAACTAATGAAAAACTGTTTTTT.

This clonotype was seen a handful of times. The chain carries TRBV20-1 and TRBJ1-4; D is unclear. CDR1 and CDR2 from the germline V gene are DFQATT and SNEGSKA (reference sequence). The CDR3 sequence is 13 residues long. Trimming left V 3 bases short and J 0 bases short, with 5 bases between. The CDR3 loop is CSASYATNEKLFF. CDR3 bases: TGCAGTGCTAGCTACGCAACTAATGAAAAACTGTTTTTT.

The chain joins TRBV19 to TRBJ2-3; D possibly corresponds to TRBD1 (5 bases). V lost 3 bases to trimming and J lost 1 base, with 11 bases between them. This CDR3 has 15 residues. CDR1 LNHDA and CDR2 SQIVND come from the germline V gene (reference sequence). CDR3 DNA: TGTGCCAGTAGTATTCAAGGGGCTGGCACAGATACGCAGTATTTT. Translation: CASSIQGAGTDTQYF.

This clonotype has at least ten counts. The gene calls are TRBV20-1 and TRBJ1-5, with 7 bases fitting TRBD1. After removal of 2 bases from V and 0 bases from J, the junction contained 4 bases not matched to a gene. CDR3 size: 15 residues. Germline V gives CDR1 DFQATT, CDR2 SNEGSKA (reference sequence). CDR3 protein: CSARRQGNSNQPQHF. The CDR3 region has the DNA TGCAGTGCTAGACGACAGGGCAATAGCAATCAGCCCCAGCATTTT.

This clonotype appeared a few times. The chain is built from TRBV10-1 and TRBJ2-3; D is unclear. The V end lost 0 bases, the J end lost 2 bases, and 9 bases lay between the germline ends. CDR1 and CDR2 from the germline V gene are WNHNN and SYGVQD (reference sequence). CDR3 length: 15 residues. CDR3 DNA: TGCGCCAGCAGTGAGTCAAACGGCCACACAGATACGCAGTATTTT. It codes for CASSESNGHTDTQYF.

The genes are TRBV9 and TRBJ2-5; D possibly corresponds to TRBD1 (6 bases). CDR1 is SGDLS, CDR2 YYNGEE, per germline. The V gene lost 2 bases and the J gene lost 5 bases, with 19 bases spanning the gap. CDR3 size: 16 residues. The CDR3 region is CASSVGTSLIRETQYF. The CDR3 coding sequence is TGTGCCAGCAGCGTCGGGACATCGCTGATTCGGGAGACCCAGTACTTC.

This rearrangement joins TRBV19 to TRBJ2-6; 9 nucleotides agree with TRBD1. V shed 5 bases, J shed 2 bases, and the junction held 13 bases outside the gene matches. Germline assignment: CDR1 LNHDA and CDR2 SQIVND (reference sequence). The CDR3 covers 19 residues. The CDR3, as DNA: TGTGCCAGTAGTGCAAGACGGACAGGGGTGTTAACTGGGGCCAACGTCCTGACTTTC. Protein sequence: CASSARRTGVLTGANVLTF.

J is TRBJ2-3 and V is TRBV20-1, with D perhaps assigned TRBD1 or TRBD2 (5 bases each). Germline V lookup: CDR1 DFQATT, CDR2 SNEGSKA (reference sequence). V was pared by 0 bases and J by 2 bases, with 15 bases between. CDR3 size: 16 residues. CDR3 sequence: CSARDFTGTNTDTQYF. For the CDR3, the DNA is TGCAGTGCTAGAGATTTTACCGGGACCAACACAGATACGCAGTATTTT.

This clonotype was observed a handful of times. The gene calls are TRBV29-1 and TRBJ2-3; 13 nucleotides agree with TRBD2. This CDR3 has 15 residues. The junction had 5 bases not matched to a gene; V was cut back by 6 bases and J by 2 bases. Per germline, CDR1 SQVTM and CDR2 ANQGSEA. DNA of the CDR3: TGCAGCGTGTGTGGACTAGCGGGGGACACAGATACGCAGTATTTT. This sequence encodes CSVCGLAGDTDTQYF.

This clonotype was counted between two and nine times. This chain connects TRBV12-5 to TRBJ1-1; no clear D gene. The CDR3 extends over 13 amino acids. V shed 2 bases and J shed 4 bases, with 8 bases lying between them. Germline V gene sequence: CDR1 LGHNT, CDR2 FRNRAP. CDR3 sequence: CASGLQGSTEAFF. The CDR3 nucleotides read TGTGCTAGTGGTTTGCAAGGTTCCACTGAAGCTTTCTTT.

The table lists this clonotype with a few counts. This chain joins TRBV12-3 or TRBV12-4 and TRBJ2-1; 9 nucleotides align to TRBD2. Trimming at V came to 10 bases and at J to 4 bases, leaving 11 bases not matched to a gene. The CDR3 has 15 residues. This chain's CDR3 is CATRAGLANYNEQFF. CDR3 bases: TGTGCCACCCGGGCCGGACTAGCGAATTACAATGAGCAGTTCTTC.

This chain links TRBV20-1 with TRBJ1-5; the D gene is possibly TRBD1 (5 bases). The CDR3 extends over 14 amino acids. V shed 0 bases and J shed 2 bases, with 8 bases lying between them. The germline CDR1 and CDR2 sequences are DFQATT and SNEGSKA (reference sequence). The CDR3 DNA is TGCAGTGCTAGAGAATCGGGGGGCAATCAGCCCCAGCATTTT. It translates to CSARESGGNQPQHF.